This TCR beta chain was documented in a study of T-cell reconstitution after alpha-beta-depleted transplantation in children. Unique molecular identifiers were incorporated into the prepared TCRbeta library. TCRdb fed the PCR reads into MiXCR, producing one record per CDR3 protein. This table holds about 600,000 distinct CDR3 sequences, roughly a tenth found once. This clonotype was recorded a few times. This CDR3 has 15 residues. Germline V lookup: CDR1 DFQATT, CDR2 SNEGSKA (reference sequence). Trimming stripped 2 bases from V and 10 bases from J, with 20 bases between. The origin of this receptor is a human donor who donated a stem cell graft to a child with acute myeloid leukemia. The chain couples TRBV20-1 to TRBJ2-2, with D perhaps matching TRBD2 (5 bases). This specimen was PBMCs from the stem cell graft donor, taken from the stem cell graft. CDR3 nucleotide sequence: TGCAGTGCTAGAAAGCGCTTGAATCTAGCAGAGGAGCTGTTTTTT. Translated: CSARKRLNLAEELFF.